A selection of T cell receptor beta chains follows, all from one sample in a study of T cell repertoires in cytomegalovirus infection. One entry per CDR3 protein results from TCRdb running MiXCR on the reads. The sample records some 680,000 distinct CDR3 sequences, under 40% being singletons. The sequencing input was PBMCs. The origin of the receptors is a human donor in good health (CMV status not recorded). Some clones in this sample may be carry-over from other donors' samples. Both conserved end residues are part of each CDR3. Clone size appears in some rows only: once, few, many, or a class for an expanded clone.

J gene: TRBJ1-2
CDR3 length: 14
clone size: few
V gene: TRBV7-9
CDR3 protein: CASEAGREIYGYTF

J gene: TRBJ2-3
CDR3 length: 15
clone size: many
V gene: TRBV7-2
CDR3 protein: CASSWTSRGTDTQYF

J gene: TRBJ2-1
CDR3 length: 15
clone size: few
V gene: TRBV5-5
CDR3 protein: CASSWTGGAWNEQFF

J gene: TRBJ1-6
CDR3 length: 17
clone size: -
V gene: TRBV6-5
CDR3 protein: CASSYSALQGYNSPLHF

J gene: TRBJ2-1
CDR3 length: 16
clone size: few
V gene: TRBV2
CDR3 protein: CASSEAGQAFDNEQFF

J gene: TRBJ2-2
CDR3 length: 14
clone size: few
V gene: TRBV7-2
CDR3 protein: CASNGRGNTGELFF

J gene: TRBJ1-5
CDR3 length: 13
clone size: -
V gene: TRBV28
CDR3 protein: CASSGLFNQPQHF

J gene: TRBJ1-6
CDR3 length: 15
clone size: few
V gene: TRBV12-3/TRBV12-4
CDR3 protein: CASRGQGAWNSPLHF

J gene: TRBJ2-5
CDR3 length: 14
clone size: few
V gene: TRBV5-1
CDR3 protein: CASSLVEGTETQYF

J gene: TRBJ2-6
CDR3 length: 15
clone size: -
V gene: TRBV6-2/TRBV6-3
CDR3 protein: CASSPGQPGANVLTF

J gene: TRBJ2-7
CDR3 length: 16
clone size: many
V gene: TRBV20-1
CDR3 protein: CSARGGSGLRQNEQYF

J gene: TRBJ2-1
CDR3 length: 15
clone size: few
V gene: TRBV6-5
CDR3 protein: CASSYGQGAVNEQFF

J gene: TRBJ1-1
CDR3 length: 16
clone size: -
V gene: TRBV5-1
CDR3 protein: CASVPGGGGRNTEAFF

J gene: TRBJ2-5
CDR3 length: 15
clone size: few
V gene: TRBV28
CDR3 protein: CASSSRDRGRETQYF

J gene: TRBJ1-6
CDR3 length: 15
clone size: many
V gene: TRBV7-8
CDR3 protein: CASSESRVGNSPLHF